This TCR beta chain was identified in a study of CD8 T cells in ankylosing spondylitis. Whole-study findings and limits: Existing reports had already noted some motif variants in reactive arthritis synovial fluid and blood. According to the report, clones linked to the disease were significantly enriched in matched synovial fluid samples taken from ankylosing spondylitis patients. Ankylosing spondylitis blood appeared to be characterized by a TCR beta motif of 8 or 9 highly homologous variants.

Worth noting for this clonotype: What it binds is not known.

Germline values: CDR1 MNHEY, CDR2 SMNVEV (reference sequence). V lost 6 bases, J lost 7 bases, and 9 bases stayed unmatched. The CDR3 is 15 residues long. Quantitative 5'-RACE with molecular barcodes was used to make the TCR beta libraries. From the 5' RACE reads, TCRdb called clonotypes with MiXCR, one entry per CDR3 protein. Here the sample spans 250,000 to 300,000 distinct CDR3 sequences, roughly 20% being singletons. This sequence was found in a male donor with ankylosing spondylitis or in good health (not recorded which). The V gene is TRBV27, the J gene TRBJ1-6; 7 positions agree with TRBD1. The sequenced sample was blood, either unsorted or a sorted T cell fraction (not recorded which). CDR3 loop: CASSRTGRGNSPLHF. DNA for the CDR3: TGTGCCAGCAGCCGGACAGGCCGGGGGAATTCACCCCTCCACTTT.